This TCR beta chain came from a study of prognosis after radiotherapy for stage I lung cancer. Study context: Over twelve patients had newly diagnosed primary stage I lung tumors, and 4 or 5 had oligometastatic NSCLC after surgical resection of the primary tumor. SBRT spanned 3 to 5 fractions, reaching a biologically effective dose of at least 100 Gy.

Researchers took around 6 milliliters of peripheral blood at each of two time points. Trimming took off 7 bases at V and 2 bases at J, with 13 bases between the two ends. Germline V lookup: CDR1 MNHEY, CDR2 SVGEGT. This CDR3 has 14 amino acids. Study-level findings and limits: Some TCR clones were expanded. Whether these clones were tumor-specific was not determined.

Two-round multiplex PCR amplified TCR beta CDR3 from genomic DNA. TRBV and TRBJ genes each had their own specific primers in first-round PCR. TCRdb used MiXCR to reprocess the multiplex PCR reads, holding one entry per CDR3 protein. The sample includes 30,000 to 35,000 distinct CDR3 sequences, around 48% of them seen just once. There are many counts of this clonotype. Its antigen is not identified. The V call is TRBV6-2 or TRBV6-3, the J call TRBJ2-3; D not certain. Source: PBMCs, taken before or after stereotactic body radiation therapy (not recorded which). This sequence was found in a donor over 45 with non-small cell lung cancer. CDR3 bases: TGTGCCAGCAAAAAGCTCCAAGCCACAGATACGCAGTATTTT. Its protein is CASKKLQATDTQYF.